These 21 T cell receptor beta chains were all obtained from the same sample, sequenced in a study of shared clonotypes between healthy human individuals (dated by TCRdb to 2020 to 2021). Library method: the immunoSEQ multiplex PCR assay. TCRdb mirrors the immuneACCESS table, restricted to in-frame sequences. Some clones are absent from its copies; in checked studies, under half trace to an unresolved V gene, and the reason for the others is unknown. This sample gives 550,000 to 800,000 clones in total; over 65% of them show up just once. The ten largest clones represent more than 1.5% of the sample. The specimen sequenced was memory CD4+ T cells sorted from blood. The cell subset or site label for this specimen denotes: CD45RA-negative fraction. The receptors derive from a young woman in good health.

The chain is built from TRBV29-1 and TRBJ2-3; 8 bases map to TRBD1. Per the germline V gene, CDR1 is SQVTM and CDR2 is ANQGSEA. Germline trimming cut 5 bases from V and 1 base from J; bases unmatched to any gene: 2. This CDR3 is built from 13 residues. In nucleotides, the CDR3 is TGCAGCGTTCCGACAGGGGGCACAGATACGCAGTATTTT. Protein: CSVPTGGTDTQYF.

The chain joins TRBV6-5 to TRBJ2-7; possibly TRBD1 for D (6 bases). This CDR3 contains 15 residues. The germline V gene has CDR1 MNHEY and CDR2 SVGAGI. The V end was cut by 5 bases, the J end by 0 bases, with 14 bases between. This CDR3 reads CASSRAMTGSYEQYF. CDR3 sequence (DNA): TGTGCCAGCAGTCGCGCGATGACAGGCTCCTACGAGCAGTACTTC.

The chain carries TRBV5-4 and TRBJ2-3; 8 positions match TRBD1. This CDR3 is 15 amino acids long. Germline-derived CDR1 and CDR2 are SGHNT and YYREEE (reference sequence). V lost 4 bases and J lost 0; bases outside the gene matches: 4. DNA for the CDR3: TGTGCCAGCAGCCAGGACAGGGTGAGCACAGATACGCAGTATTTT. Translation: CASSQDRVSTDTQYF.

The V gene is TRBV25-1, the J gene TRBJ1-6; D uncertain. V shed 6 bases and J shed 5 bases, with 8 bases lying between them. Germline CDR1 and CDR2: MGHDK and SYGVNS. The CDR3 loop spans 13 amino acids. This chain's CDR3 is CASRRGNNSPLHF. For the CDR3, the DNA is TGTGCCAGCAGGCGGGGAAATAATTCACCCCTCCACTTT.

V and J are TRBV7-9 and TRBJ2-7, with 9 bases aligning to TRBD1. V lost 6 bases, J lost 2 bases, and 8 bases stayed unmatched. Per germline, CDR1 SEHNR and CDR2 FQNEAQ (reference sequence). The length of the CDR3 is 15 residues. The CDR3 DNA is TGTGCCAGCAGACCCCGGACAGGGGCTCCCTACGAGCAGTACTTC. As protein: CASRPRTGAPYEQYF.

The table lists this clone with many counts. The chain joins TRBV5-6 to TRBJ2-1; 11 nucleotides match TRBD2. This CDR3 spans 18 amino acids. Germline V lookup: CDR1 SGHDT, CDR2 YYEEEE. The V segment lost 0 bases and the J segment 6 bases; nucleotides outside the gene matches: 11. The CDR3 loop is CASSLGTSGRRVGNEQFF. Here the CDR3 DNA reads TGTGCCAGCAGCTTGGGTACTAGCGGGAGAAGGGTAGGCAATGAGCAGTTCTTC.

The CDR3 reads CASCTGVPFQETQYF. CDR3 DNA sequence: TGCGCCAGCTGTACAGGGGTGCCTTTCCAAGAGACCCAGTACTTC. This chain joins TRBV5-1 and TRBJ2-5; TRBD1 aligns across 7 bases. This CDR3 is 15 amino acids long. The germline V gene encodes CDR1 SGHRS and CDR2 YFSETQ. The junction had 10 bases not matched to a gene; V was cut back by 7 bases and J by 1 base. The complete variable domain, with remaining parts taken from reference TRBV5-1 and TRBJ2-5, reads KAGVTQTPRYLIKTRGQQVTLSCSPISGHRSVSWYQQTPGQGLQFLFEYFSETQRNKGNFPGRFSGRQFSNSRSEMNVSTLELGDSALYLCASCTGVPFQETQYFGPGTRLLVL.

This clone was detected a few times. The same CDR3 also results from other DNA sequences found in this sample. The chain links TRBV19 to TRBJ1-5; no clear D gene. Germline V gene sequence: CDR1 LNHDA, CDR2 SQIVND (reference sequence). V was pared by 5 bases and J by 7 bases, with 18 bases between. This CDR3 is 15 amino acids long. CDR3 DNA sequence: TGTGCCAGTAGTGCCCCGAGAGGGAGCGGGCAGCCCCAGCATTTT. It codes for CASSAPRGSGQPQHF.

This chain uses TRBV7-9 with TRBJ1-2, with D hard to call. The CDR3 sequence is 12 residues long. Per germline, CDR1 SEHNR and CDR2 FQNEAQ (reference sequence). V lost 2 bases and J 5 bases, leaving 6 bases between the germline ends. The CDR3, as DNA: TGTGCCAGCAGCTTACTGACTTATGGCTACACCTTC. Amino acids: CASSLLTYGYTF.

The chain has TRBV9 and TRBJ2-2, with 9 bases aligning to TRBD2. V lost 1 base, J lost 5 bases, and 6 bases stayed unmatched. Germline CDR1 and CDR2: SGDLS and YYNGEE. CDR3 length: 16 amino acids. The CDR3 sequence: CASSVFVLAGTGELFF. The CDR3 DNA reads TGTGCCAGCAGCGTATTCGTTCTAGCGGGGACCGGGGAGCTGTTTTTT.

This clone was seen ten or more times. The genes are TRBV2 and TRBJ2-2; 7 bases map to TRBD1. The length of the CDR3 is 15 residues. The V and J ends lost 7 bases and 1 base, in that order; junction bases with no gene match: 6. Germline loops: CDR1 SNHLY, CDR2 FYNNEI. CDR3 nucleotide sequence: TGTGCCAGCACCTTGAGGACAGGGAACACCGGGGAGCTGTTTTTT. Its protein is CASTLRTGNTGELFF.

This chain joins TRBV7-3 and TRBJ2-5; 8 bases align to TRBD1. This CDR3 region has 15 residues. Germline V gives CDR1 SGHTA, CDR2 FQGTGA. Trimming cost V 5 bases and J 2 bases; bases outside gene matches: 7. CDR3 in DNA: TGTGCCAGCAGCCCCCGCAGGGGGCCTCAAGAGACCCAGTACTTC. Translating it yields CASSPRRGPQETQYF.

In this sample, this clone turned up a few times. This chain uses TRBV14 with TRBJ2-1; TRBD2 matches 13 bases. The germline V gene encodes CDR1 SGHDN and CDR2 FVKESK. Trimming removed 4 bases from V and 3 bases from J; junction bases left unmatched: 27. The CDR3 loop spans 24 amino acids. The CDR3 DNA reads TGTGCCAGCAGCCCTTTAGCAAACCCGGGACTAGCGGGAACTTTCGGGCTCGACTACAATGAGCAGTTCTTC. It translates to CASSPLANPGLAGTFGLDYNEQFF. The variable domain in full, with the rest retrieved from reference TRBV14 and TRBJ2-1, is EAGVTQFPSHSVIEKGQTVTLRCDPISGHDNLYWYRRVMGKEIKFLLHFVKESKQDESGMPNNRFLAERTGGTYSTLKVQPAELEDSGVYFCASSPLANPGLAGTFGLDYNEQFFGPGTRLTVL.

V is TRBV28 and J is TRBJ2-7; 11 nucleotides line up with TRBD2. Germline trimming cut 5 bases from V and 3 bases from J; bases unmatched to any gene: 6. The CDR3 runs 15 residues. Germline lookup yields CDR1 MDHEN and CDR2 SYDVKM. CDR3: CASSLAGGAGYEQYF. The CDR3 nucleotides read TGTGCCAGCAGTCTAGCGGGAGGTGCCGGCTACGAGCAGTACTTC.

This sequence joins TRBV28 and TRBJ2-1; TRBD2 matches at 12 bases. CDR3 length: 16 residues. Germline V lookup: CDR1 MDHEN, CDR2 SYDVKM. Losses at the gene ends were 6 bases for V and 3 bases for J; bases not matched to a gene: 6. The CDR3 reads CASSPGTSGHYNEQFF. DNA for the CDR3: TGTGCCAGCAGCCCCGGGACTAGCGGGCACTACAATGAGCAGTTCTTC.

The DNA of the CDR3 is TGTGCCAGCAGCTCTCAACCTCGGGGAGCAGGAAACAATGAGCAGTTCTTC. Amino acids: CASSSQPRGAGNNEQFF. The chain couples TRBV7-2 to TRBJ2-1, with a weak D call TRBD2 (5 bases). Germline V CDR1 and CDR2: SGHTA, FQGNSA. The CDR3 runs to 17 residues. V was cut by 4 bases and J by 5 bases, with 21 bases left in between.

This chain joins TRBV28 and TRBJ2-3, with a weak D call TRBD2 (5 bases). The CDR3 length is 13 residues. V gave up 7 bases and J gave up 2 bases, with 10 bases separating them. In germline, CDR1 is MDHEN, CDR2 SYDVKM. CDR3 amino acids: CASKAGNTDTQYF. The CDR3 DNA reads TGTGCCAGCAAAGCCGGGAACACAGATACGCAGTATTTT. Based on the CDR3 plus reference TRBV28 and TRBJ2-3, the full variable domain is DVKVTQSSRYLVKRTGEKVFLECVQDMDHENMFWYRQDPGLGLRLIYFSYDVKMKEKGDIPEGYSVSREKKERFSLILESASTNQTSMYLCASKAGNTDTQYFGPGTRLTVL.

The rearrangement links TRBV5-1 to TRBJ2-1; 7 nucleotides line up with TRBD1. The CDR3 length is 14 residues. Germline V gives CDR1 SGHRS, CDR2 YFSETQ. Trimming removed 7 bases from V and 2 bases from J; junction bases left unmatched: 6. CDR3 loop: CASGTGQTYNEQFF. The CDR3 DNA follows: TGCGCCAGCGGAACGGGACAGACCTACAATGAGCAGTTCTTC.

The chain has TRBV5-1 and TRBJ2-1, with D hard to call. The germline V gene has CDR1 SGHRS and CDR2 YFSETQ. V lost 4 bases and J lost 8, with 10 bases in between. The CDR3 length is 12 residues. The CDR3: CASSRLGDEQFF. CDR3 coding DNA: TGCGCCAGCAGCCGACTTGGGGATGAGCAGTTCTTC.

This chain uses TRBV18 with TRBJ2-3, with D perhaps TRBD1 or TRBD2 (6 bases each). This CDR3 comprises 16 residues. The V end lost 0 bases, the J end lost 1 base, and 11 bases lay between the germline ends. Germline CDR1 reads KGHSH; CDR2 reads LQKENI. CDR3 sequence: CASSPPSRGRTDTQYF. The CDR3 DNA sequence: TGTGCCAGCTCACCACCGTCACGGGGGCGCACAGATACGCAGTATTTT.

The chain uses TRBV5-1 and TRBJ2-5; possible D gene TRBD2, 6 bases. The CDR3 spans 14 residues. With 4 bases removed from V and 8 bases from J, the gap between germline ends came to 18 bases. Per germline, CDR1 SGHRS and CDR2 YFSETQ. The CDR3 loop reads CASSTRDSESTQYF. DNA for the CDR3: TGCGCCAGCAGCACTCGGGACTCGGAGTCAACCCAGTACTTC.